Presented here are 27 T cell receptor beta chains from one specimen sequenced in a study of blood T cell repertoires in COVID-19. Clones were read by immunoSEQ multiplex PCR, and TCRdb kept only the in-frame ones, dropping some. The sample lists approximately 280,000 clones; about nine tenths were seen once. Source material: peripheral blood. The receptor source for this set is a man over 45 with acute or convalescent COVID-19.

The CDR3 region is CASSFAQGGLSPLHF. The CDR3 bases are TGTGCCAGCAGCTTCGCGCAGGGAGGGCTCTCACCCCTCCACTTT. The chain uses TRBV7-9 and TRBJ1-6, with a possible D match to TRBD1 (5 bases). Germline V gene sequence: CDR1 SEHNR, CDR2 FQNEAQ (reference sequence). This CDR3 is 15 amino acids long. The V end lost 3 bases, the J end lost 10 bases, and 16 bases lay between the germline ends. Looking up the rest from reference TRBV7-9 and TRBJ1-6 gives the full variable domain: DTGVSQNPRHKITKRGQNVTFRCDPISEHNRLYWYRQTLGQGPEFLTYFQNEAQLEKSRLLSDRFSAERPKGSFSTLEIQRTEQGDSAMYLCASSFAQGGLSPLHFGNGTRLTVT.

The CDR3 spells CASSLGTVSYGYTF. CDR3 coding DNA: TGTGCCAGCTCGCTCGGGACAGTATCCTATGGCTACACCTTC. V usage is TRBV18 and J usage is TRBJ1-2; 7 bases fit TRBD1. This CDR3 is built from 14 residues. Unmatched junction bases numbered 8, after V lost 6 bases and J lost 4 bases. CDR1 and CDR2 from the germline V gene are KGHSH and LQKENI.

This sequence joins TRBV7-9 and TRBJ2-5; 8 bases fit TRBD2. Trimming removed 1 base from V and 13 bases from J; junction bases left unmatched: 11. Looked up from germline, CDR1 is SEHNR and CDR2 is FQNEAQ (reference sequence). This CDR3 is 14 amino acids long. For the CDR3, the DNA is TGTGCCAGCAGCTTAGTGGTAGCGGGGCCGGGTTTGTACTTC. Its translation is CASSLVVAGPGLYF.

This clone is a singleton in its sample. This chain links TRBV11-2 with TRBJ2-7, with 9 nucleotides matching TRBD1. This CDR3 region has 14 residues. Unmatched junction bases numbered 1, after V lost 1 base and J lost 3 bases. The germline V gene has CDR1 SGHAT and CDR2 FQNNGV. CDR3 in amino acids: CASSLGGQGYEQYF. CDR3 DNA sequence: TGTGCCAGCAGCTTAGGGGGACAGGGCTACGAGCAGTACTTC.

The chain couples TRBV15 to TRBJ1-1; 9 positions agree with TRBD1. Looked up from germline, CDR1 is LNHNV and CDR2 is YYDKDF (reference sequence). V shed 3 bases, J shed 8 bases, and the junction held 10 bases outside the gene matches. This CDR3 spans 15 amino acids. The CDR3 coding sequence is TGTGCCACCAGCAGGCTAACAGGGGGCTATTCCGAAGCTTTCTTT. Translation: CATSRLTGGYSEAFF.

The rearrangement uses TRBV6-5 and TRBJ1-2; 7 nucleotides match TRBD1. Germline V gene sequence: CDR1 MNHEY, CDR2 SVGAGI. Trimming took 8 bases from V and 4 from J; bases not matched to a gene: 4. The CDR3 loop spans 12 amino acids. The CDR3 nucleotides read TGTGCCAGCGGGACAGTTCCCTATGGCTACACCTTC. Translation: CASGTVPYGYTF.

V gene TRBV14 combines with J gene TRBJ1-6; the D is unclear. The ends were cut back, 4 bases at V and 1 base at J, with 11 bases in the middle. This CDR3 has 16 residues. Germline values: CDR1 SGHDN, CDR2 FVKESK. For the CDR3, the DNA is TGTGCCAGCAGCCCCCGGAGGGAGTCCTATAATTCACCCCTCCACTTT. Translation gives CASSPRRESYNSPLHF.

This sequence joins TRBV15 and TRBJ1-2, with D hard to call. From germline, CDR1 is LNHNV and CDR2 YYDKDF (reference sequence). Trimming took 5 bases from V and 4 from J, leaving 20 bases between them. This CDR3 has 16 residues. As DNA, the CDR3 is TGTGCCACCAGCCATCCCTTAGGGAGTTCTAGCTATGGCTACACCTTC. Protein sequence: CATSHPLGSSSYGYTF.

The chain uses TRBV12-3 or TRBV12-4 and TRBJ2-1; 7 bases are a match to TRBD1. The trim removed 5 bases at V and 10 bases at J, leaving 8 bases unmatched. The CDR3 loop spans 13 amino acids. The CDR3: CASSLMTGTEQFF. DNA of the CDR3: TGTGCCAGCAGTCTTATGACAGGGACGGAGCAGTTCTTC.

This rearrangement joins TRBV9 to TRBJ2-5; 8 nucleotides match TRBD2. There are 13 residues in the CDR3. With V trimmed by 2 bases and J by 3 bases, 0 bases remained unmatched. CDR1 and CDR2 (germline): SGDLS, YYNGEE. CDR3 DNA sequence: TGTGCCAGCAGCGTGGGACTAGAAGAGACCCAGTACTTC. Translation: CASSVGLEETQYF.

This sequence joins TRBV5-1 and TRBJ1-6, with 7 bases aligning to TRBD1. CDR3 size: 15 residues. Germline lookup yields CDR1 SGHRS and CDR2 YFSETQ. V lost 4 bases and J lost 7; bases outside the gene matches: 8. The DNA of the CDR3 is TGCGCCAGCAGCGCGCAGGGGGGCGGGAATTCACCCCTCCACTTT. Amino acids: CASSAQGGGNSPLHF.

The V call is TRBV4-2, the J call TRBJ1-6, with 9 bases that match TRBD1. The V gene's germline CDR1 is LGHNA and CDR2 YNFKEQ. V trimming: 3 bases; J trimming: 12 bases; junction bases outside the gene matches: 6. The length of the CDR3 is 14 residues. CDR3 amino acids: CASSQAGTGRPLHF. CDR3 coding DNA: TGTGCCAGCAGCCAGGCGGGGACAGGGCGACCCCTCCACTTT.

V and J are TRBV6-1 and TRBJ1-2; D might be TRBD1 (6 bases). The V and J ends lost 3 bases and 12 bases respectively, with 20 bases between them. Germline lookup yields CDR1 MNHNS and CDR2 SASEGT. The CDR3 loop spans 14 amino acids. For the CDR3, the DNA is TGTGCCAGCAGTGACCGCGGGGGCGGTCCGTGGGACACCTTC. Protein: CASSDRGGGPWDTF.

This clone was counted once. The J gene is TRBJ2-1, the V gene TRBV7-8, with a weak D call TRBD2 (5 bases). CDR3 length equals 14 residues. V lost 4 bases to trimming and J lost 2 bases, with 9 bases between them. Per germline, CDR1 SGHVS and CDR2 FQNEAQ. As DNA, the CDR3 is TGTGCCAGCAGCTCCCGAGGGACCTACAATGAGCAGTTCTTC. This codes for CASSSRGTYNEQFF.

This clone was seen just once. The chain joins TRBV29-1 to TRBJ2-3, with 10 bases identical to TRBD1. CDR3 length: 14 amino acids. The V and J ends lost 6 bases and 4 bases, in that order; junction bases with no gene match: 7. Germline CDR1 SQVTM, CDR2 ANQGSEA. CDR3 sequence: CSVGTGTGADTQYF. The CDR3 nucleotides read TGCAGCGTCGGTACCGGGACAGGGGCAGATACGCAGTATTTT.

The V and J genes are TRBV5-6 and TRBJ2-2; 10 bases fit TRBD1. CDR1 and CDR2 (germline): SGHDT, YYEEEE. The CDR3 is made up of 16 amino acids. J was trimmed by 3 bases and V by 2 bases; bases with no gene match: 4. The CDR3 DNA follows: TGTGCCAGCAGCTTAGACAGGGGGCGAGACACCGGGGAGCTGTTTTTT. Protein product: CASSLDRGRDTGELFF.

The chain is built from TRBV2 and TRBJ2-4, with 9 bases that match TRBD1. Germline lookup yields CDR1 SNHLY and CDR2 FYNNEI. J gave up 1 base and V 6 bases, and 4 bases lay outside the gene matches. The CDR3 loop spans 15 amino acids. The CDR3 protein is CASRGTGRAKNIQYF. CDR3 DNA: TGTGCCAGCAGGGGGACAGGGAGGGCCAAAAACATTCAGTACTTC.

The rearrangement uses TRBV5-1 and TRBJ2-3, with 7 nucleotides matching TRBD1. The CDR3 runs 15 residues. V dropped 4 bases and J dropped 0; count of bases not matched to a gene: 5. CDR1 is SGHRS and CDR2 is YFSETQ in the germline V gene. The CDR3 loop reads CASSAWDSSTDTQYF. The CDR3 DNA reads TGCGCCAGCAGCGCATGGGACAGTAGCACAGATACGCAGTATTTT.

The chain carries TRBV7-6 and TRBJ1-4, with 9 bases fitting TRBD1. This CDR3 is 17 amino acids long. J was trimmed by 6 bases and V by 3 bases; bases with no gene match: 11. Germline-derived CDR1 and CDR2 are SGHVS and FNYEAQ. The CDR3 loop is CASSFYRPGQGDEKLFF. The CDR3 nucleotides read TGTGCCAGCAGCTTTTACCGCCCGGGACAGGGAGATGAAAAACTGTTTTTT.

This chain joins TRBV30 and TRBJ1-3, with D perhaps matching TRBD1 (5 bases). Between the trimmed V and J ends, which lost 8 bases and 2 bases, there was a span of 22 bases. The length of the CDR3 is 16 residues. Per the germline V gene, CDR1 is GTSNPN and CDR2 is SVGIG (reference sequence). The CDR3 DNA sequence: TGTGCCACCCGGGTAAGGGGCACGCACGCTGGAAACACCATATATTTT. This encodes CATRVRGTHAGNTIYF.

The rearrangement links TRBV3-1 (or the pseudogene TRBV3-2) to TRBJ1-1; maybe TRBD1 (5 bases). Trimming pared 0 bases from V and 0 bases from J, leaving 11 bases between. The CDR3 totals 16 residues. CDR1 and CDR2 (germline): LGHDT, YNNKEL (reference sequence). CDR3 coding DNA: TGTGCCAGCAGCCAAGATAGACAGTGGATGAACACTGAAGCTTTCTTT. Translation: CASSQDRQWMNTEAFF.

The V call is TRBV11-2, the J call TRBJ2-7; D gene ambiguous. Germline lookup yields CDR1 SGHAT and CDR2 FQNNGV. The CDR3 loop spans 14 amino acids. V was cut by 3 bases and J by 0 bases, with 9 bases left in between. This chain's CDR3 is CASSLTFFSYEQYF. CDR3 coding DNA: TGTGCCAGCAGCTTGACTTTTTTCTCCTACGAGCAGTACTTC. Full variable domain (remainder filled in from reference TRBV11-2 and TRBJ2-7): EAGVAQSPRYKIIEKRQSVAFWCNPISGHATLYWYQQILGQGPKLLIQFQNNGVVDDSQLPKDRFSAERLKGVDSTLKIQPAKLEDSAVYLCASSLTFFSYEQYFGPGTRLTVT.

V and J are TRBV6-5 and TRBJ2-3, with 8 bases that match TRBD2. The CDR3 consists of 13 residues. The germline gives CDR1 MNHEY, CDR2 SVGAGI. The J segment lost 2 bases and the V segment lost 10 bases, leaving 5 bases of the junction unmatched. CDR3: CATQRGYTDTQYF. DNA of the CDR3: TGTGCCACCCAGCGGGGGTACACAGATACGCAGTATTTT.

CDR3 DNA sequence: TGTGCCAGCAGCCCTCCCGGGAGCCGCAATCAGCCCCAGCATTTT. This encodes CASSPPGSRNQPQHF. This rearrangement joins TRBV3-1 (or the pseudogene TRBV3-2) to TRBJ1-5; no firm D call. CDR3 length: 15 residues. CDR1 is LGHDT and CDR2 is YNNKEL in the germline V gene (reference sequence). V lost 4 bases to trimming and J lost 2 bases, with 12 bases between them.

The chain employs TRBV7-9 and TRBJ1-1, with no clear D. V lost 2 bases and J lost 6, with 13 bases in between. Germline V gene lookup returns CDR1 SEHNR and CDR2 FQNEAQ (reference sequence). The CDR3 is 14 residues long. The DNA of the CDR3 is TGTGCCAGCAGCTTATCGGCATCGAGGGCTGAAGCTTTCTTT. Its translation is CASSLSASRAEAFF.

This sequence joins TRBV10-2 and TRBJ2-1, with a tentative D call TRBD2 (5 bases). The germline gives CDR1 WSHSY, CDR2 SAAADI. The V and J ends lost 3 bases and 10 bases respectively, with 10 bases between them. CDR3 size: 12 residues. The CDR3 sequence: CASSDGGGEQFF. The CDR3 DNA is TGCGCCAGCAGTGATGGCGGAGGAGAGCAGTTCTTC.

In DNA form, the CDR3 reads TGTGCCAGCAGCTTATGGGGACAGGGCTACGAGCAGTACTTC. This sequence encodes CASSLWGQGYEQYF. The chain links TRBV11-3 to TRBJ2-7; the match to TRBD1 covers 9 bases. V gave up 2 bases and J gave up 3 bases; unmatched junction bases: 2. In germline, CDR1 is SGHNT, CDR2 YENEEA. The CDR3 has 14 residues.